In this sample, the clone carrying this T cell receptor beta chain turned up many times. The target antigen is unknown. Germline values: CDR1 DFQATT, CDR2 SNEGSKA (reference sequence). V dropped 5 bases and J dropped 2 bases, with 17 bases sitting between them. This CDR3 contains 15 residues. These data originate in a study of blood T cells in healthy people across ages. Study outcomes and limitations: Nothing was known about donor CMV status, and this possibly confounded expanded clonotype changes.

It was with a sample-barcoded 5' primer and a J-beta primer mix that a second PCR of about 6 to 11 cycles was run. MiXCR, applied by TCRdb to the 5' RACE reads, yields one record per CDR3 protein. The table has 800,000 to 950,000 distinct CDR3 sequences, around 34% seen once. This chain joins TRBV20-1 and TRBJ2-3; the D call may be TRBD1 or TRBD2 (5 bases each). This clonotype originated in a man between 18 and 35 years old in good health. The sample taken for sequencing was blood. The CDR3 DNA follows: TGCAGTGCTTCCGCCGGGACGGATGTCACAGATACGCAGTATTTT. This gives the protein CSASAGTDVTDTQYF.